This TCR beta chain comes out of a study of blood T cell repertoires in COVID-19. CDR1 is KGHDR, CDR2 SFDVKD, per germline. The CDR3 length is 13 residues. The trim removed 10 bases at V and 5 bases at J, leaving 2 bases unmatched. This clone was picked up a small number of times. Seattle cases were enrolled at active infection and followed longitudinally. Original handling: Reference gene primers were amplified, and this amplification served to estimate nucleated cell counts. Clones were read by immunoSEQ multiplex PCR, and TCRdb kept only the in-frame ones, dropping some. For V, J and clone size, that table is used; D and trimming come from the DNA. In the table there are roughly 280,000 clones, about 88% of which are singletons.

The specimen sequenced was peripheral blood. The receptor's source is a woman aged 30 to 39 with COVID-19, enrolled during active disease. The chain joins TRBV24-1 to TRBJ1-5, with 12 bases that match TRBD1. The CDR3 here is CATGQGAHQPQHF. CDR3 sequence (DNA): TGTGCCACGGGACAGGGGGCGCATCAGCCCCAGCATTTT.